Here is one TCR beta chain with its context. This receptor's antigen is unknown. This clone may be a read error of a much larger clone one base away. Including the terminal cysteine and phenylalanine, the CDR3 comprises 13 residues. The retained sequence is limited to the CDR3, 39 bases, with the frame set at the first base. From the germline V gene, CDR1 is SQVTM and CDR2 is ANQGSEA. V drops 5 bases and J drops 0 bases, leaving 11 bases in between. TCRdb shows the sequencer as Illumina HiSeq 2500. Quantitative 5'-RACE with molecular barcodes was used to prepare TCR beta libraries. The authors' analysis ran thus. Disease-linked TCR variants were identified with a new computational method built on a probabilistic model of VDJ rearrangement. TCRdb trimmed public reads at Q25 via fastp, called clones via MiXCR and kept in-frame beta chains. When rows share a CDR3 protein, they turn into one entry using the most common DNA and genes. It is TCRdb's table, rather than the study itself, that gives the V and J calls and clone size. Across this sample there are 700,000 to 1,000,000 distinct CDR3 sequences, with roughly 10% seen only once. Clones ranked in the top ten supply more than 0.5% of the sample.

The data are from a study of CD8 T cells in ankylosing spondylitis (dated by TCRdb to about 2017). For context, the study as a whole: The study set out to find disease-linked TCR variants by profiling T cell receptor beta repertoires in ankylosing spondylitis patients and healthy donors. The full study cohort comprised 25 ankylosing spondylitis patients and some 110 healthy donors. Peripheral blood samples were taken, and synovial fluid was additionally collected from ankylosing spondylitis patients.

Overall results and qualifications from the work: According to the report, matched synovial fluid samples from ankylosing spondylitis patients were significantly enriched for the disease-linked clones. Some TCR beta motif variants had previously been reported in synovial fluid and blood of reactive arthritis patients, which suggested common disease-initiation mechanisms. Blood from ankylosing spondylitis patients appeared to be characterized by a TCR beta motif made up of about 8 highly homologous amino acid variants. In peripheral blood, the disease-linked clones were found at relatively low frequencies and had a CD8+ phenotype.

The rearranged segments are TRBV29-1 and TRBJ2-7; no D gene can be assigned with confidence. The clonotype was recovered from a male donor with ankylosing spondylitis. Sequencing used blood, either unsorted or a sorted T cell fraction (not recorded which). Read as DNA, the sequence is TGCAGCGTTAAGACAAGGAGCTCCTACGAGCAGTACTTC. Its amino acids are CSVKTRSSYEQYF.